This T cell receptor (beta chain) emerged from a study of type 1 regulatory T cells. The wider study: T-allo10 is an in vitro-generated, Tr1-enriched CD4 T cell product specific for alloantigen.

A single record per CDR3 protein comes from TCRdb applying MiXCR to the reads. The table shows tens of thousands of distinct CDR3 sequences, with about 48% occurring only once. The table lists this clonotype with a few counts. Its antigen is unidentified. Study results and caveats: Compared with non-type 1 regulatory T cells, type 1 regulatory T cells showed a more restricted TCR repertoire.

The sequence derives from a human donor in good health. The sample consisted of cultured non-Tr1 T cells, either the whole culture or a sorted T cell fraction (not recorded which).

CDR3 amino acids: CASSFEGSGSYEQYF. The CDR3 DNA reads TGTGCCAGCAGTTTTGAGGGTAGCGGCTCCTACGAGCAGTACTTC. The chain links TRBV12-3 or TRBV12-4 to TRBJ2-7; a weak D match, TRBD2 (6 bases). V was shortened by 3 bases and J by 0 bases, with 12 bases between the two germline ends. This CDR3 has 15 amino acids.